This TCR beta chain derives from a study of shared clonotypes between healthy human individuals. Only Caucasian adults living in Nashville, Tennessee made up the donor group. Profiled with immunoSEQ multiplex PCR; TCRdb holds only in-frame clones, not every one. The sample consists of fewer than 600,000 clones, roughly three quarters of them appearing once. Sequencing was performed on PBMCs. This TCR was sampled from a woman aged 40 to 49 in good health. Some clones in this sample may be carry-over from other donors' samples.

The DNA of the CDR3 is TGTGCCAGCTCACCCGGACAACCTTCTGGAAACACCATATATTTT. Protein sequence: CASSPGQPSGNTIYF. V and J are TRBV18 and TRBJ1-3, with a tentative D call TRBD1 (5 bases). V shed 3 bases and J shed 1 base, with 10 bases lying between them. The CDR3 consists of 15 residues. The germline gives CDR1 KGHSH, CDR2 LQKENI.